This T cell receptor (beta chain) derives from a study of blood T cell repertoires in COVID-19. Study-wide context: Samples representing acute and convalescent COVID-19 were sourced from the United States, Italy and Spain.

In this sample, this clone turned up once. Profiling relied on immunoSEQ multiplex PCR, and the TCRdb table lists in-frame clones only, not all of them. The sample includes roughly 520,000 clones, 70% to 90% of them seen just once. V gave up 3 bases and J gave up 4 bases, with 9 bases separating them. The germline gives CDR1 MNHEY, CDR2 SVGAGI. This CDR3 spans 13 amino acids. The sequence came from a woman aged 40 to 50 who had recovered from COVID-19. V is TRBV6-5 and J is TRBJ1-2; D uncertain. Sequenced material: PBMCs or T cells enriched from blood (not recorded which). In DNA form, the CDR3 reads TGTGCCAGCAGTTATCTAGGGAGCTATGGCTACACCTTC. Its protein is CASSYLGSYGYTF.